Listed here are 25 T cell receptor beta chains from one sample, sequenced in a study of cytomegalovirus exposure and HLA in healthy donors (dated by TCRdb to the late 2010s). Preparation of the library involved the immunoSEQ multiplex PCR assay. The multiplex PCR relied on a mix of 60 forward primers for TCR Vbeta segments and 13 reverse primers for TCR Jbeta segments. TCRdb mirrors the immuneACCESS table, restricted to in-frame sequences. Some clones are absent from its copies; in checked studies, under half trace to an unresolved V gene, and the reason for the others is unknown. Counted in this sample were roughly 230,000 clones; about 93% of them appeared once. Of the sample, approximately 1.5% is held by the ten largest clones. Material: PBMCs. These receptors originate from a girl aged 2 to 9 in good health and CMV-seronegative.

This clone has more than one count but fewer than ten. V and J are TRBV7-2 and TRBJ2-4; 8 bases are shared with TRBD1. Losses at the gene ends were 4 bases for V and 8 bases for J; bases not matched to a gene: 7. Germline loops: CDR1 SGHTA, CDR2 FQGNSA. This CDR3 spans 14 amino acids. The CDR3 bases are TGTGCCAGCAGCTACGGACAGGGCGGGGACATTCAGTACTTC. Amino acid sequence: CASSYGQGGDIQYF. The whole variable domain, remainder taken from reference TRBV7-2 and TRBJ2-4, is GAGVSQSPSNKVTEKGKDVELRCDPISGHTALYWYRQSLGQGLEFLIYFQGNSAPDKSGLPSDRFSAERTGGSVSTLTIQRTQQEDSAVYLCASSYGQGGDIQYFGAGTRLSVL.

This clone was counted only a few times. The rearrangement uses TRBV10-1 and TRBJ1-6, with 10 bases fitting TRBD1. Germline lookup yields CDR1 WNHNN and CDR2 SYGVQD (reference sequence). This CDR3 comprises 16 residues. Germline trimming cut 6 bases from V and 7 bases from J; bases unmatched to any gene: 9. As DNA, the CDR3 is TGCGCCAGCAGCACCGGGACAGGGGCGAGAAATTCACCCCTCCACTTT. Translation: CASSTGTGARNSPLHF.

This sequence joins TRBV29-1 and TRBJ2-3; the match to TRBD1 covers 7 bases. The CDR3 spans 14 residues. V lost 4 bases to trimming and J lost 3 bases; unmatched junction nucleotides: 7. CDR1 and CDR2 from the germline V gene are SQVTM and ANQGSEA. The CDR3 nucleotides read TGCAGCGTTGGACAGGGAAGGAGTACAGATACGCAGTATTTT. Encoded protein: CSVGQGRSTDTQYF.

This clone was observed once. The rearrangement uses TRBV11-2 and TRBJ2-7; possible D gene TRBD2, 5 bases. Trimming left V 4 bases short and J 4 bases short, with 8 bases between. The CDR3 runs 12 residues. Germline CDR1 and CDR2: SGHAT and FQNNGV. The CDR3, as DNA: TGTGCCAGCAGCTACCGGACTTACGAGCAGTACTTC. As protein: CASSYRTYEQYF.

V gene TRBV9 combines with J gene TRBJ2-2; TRBD2 matches 7 bases. Per germline, CDR1 SGDLS and CDR2 YYNGEE. The CDR3 spans 15 residues. Trimming at V came to 4 bases and at J to 7 bases, leaving 10 bases not matched to a gene. CDR3 DNA: TGTGCCAGCAGCATAAACGGGGGGTTGGGCGGGGAGCTGTTTTTT. It codes for CASSINGGLGGELFF.

As regards this clone: Germline and junction disagree at one end, which may indicate a read error. The CDR3 here is CASSVTQGYEQFF. The CDR3 region has the DNA TGTGCCAGCAGCGTAACCCAGGGGTATGAGCAGTTCTTC. This rearrangement joins TRBV7-3 to TRBJ2-1, with D possibly matching TRBD1 (6 bases). This CDR3 is built from 13 residues. Germline values: CDR1 SGHTA, CDR2 FQGTGA.

In this sample, this clone turned up once. The J gene is TRBJ1-1, the V gene TRBV20-1; D gene unclear. V dropped 2 bases and J dropped 6 bases, with 4 bases sitting between them. The CDR3 contains 10 residues. Germline CDR1 and CDR2: DFQATT and SNEGSKA (reference sequence). The CDR3 here is CSARFSEAFF. CDR3 coding DNA: TGCAGTGCTAGATTCTCTGAAGCTTTCTTT.

The chain links TRBV6-5 to TRBJ2-4, with 9 bases that match TRBD2. Germline-derived CDR1 and CDR2 are MNHEY and SVGAGI. J gave up 8 bases and V 0 bases, and 5 bases lay outside the gene matches. The CDR3 loop spans 15 amino acids. CDR3 sequence (DNA): TGTGCCAGCAGTTACTCCTTAGCGGGAGAAGACATTCAGTACTTC. Translating it yields CASSYSLAGEDIQYF.

The chain carries TRBV27 and TRBJ2-6; tentatively, D is TRBD2 (5 bases). The germline CDR1 and CDR2 sequences are MNHEY and SMNVEV (reference sequence). This CDR3 spans 15 amino acids. V was shortened by 6 bases and J by 0 bases, with 9 bases between the two germline ends. This chain's CDR3 is CASRPGSSGANVLTF. In DNA, the CDR3 is TGTGCCAGCAGGCCGGGGTCCTCTGGGGCCAACGTCCTGACTTTC.

CDR3 DNA sequence: TGTGCCAGTAGTATAACCACTATAGCCAAGGAGGATGGCTACACCTTC. Protein: CASSITTIAKEDGYTF. The chain links TRBV19 to TRBJ1-2, with D hard to call. CDR1 and CDR2 (germline): LNHDA, SQIVND (reference sequence). Trimming removed 2 bases from V and 6 bases from J, with 19 bases in between. The CDR3 consists of 16 residues.

The chain employs TRBV5-1 and TRBJ1-6; no clear D. Germline CDR1 is SGHRS and CDR2 is YFSETQ. Trimming took 4 bases from V and 6 from J, leaving 14 bases between them. The CDR3 consists of 15 residues. CDR3 DNA sequence: TGCGCCAGCAGCGAAACGGGAGGCATTAATTCACCCCTCCACTTT. Translation gives CASSETGGINSPLHF.

The V and J genes are TRBV6-1 and TRBJ1-4; TRBD1 matches at 7 bases. V lost 3 bases, J lost 8 bases, and 9 bases stayed unmatched. The CDR3 totals 15 residues. The germline gives CDR1 MNHNS, CDR2 SASEGT. The CDR3, as DNA: TGTGCCAGCAGTGATGTACCAGGGGGGAGAGAAAAACTGTTTTTT. It encodes CASSDVPGGREKLFF.

The J gene is TRBJ1-4, the V gene TRBV30; D is uncertain. From germline, CDR1 is GTSNPN and CDR2 SVGIG (reference sequence). Trimming took 4 bases from V and 8 from J, leaving 11 bases between them. CDR3 length equals 12 residues. CDR3 coding DNA: TGTGCCTGGATGCGGGCGCAGGAAAAACTGTTTTTT. Translation: CAWMRAQEKLFF.

Regarding this clone: A read error may account for a junction end that differs from germline. This rearrangement joins TRBV7-9 to TRBJ1-1, with 10 bases aligning to TRBD1. Germline lookup yields CDR1 SEHNR and CDR2 FQNEAQ (reference sequence). This CDR3 spans 13 amino acids. The CDR3 DNA sequence: TGTTCCAGCAGAGCCGGGACAGGGGTTGAAGCTTTCTTT. Protein sequence: CSSRAGTGVEAFF.

This clone was counted a few times. The genes are TRBV6-5 and TRBJ1-1; D perhaps matches TRBD1 (6 bases). Germline assignment: CDR1 MNHEY and CDR2 SVGAGI. The CDR3 is made up of 13 amino acids. The germline V and J ends were trimmed by 5 bases and 0 bases, with 7 bases remaining between them. The CDR3 DNA is TGTGCCAGCAGTACAGGGTTGAACACTGAAGCTTTCTTT. Its protein is CASSTGLNTEAFF.

Worth noting for this clone: At one boundary the junction diverges from the germline segment, which might be a read error. Other nucleotide sequences in the sample specify the same CDR3. The V gene is TRBV28, the J gene TRBJ1-4; 7 nucleotides line up with TRBD1. CDR1 is MDHEN and CDR2 is SYDVKM in the germline V gene. CDR3 length: 14 amino acids. The CDR3 is CASSPGQANEKLFF. In DNA form, the CDR3 reads TGTGCCAGCAGCCCAGGACAGGCTAACGAAAAACTGTTTTTT. The full variable domain, its missing parts supplied by reference TRBV28 and TRBJ1-4, is DVKVTQSSRYLVKRTGEKVFLECVQDMDHENMFWYRQDPGLGLRLIYFSYDVKMKEKGDIPEGYSVSREKKERFSLILESASTNQTSMYLCASSPGQANEKLFFGSGTQLSVL.

CDR3 DNA sequence: TGTGCCATCAGTGCCGACAGGGTTGGAGGTCAGCCCCAGCATTTT. This codes for CAISADRVGGQPQHF. The chain carries TRBV10-3 and TRBJ1-5; 7 positions agree with TRBD1. V gave up 4 bases and J gave up 6 bases; unmatched junction bases: 9. The germline gives CDR1 ENHRY, CDR2 SYGVKD. CDR3 length equals 15 residues.

The chain links TRBV6-5 to TRBJ1-3; no reliable D call. V lost 0 bases to trimming and J lost 4 bases, with 10 bases between them. From germline, CDR1 is MNHEY and CDR2 SVGAGI. The CDR3 consists of 15 residues. The DNA for the CDR3 is TGTGCCAGCAGTTACTCGAGGAGATGGGGAAACACCATATATTTT. As protein: CASSYSRRWGNTIYF.

CDR3: CASSQTEAGELFF. CDR3 coding DNA: TGTGCCAGCAGCCAGACGGAGGCCGGGGAGCTGTTTTTT. The chain is built from TRBV7-8 and TRBJ2-2, with D possibly being TRBD2 (5 bases). Trimming pared 5 bases from V and 6 bases from J, leaving 10 bases between. Germline lookup yields CDR1 SGHVS and CDR2 FQNEAQ. This CDR3 comprises 13 residues.

About this clone itself: The sample contains more than one DNA sequence encoding this CDR3. The V gene is TRBV5-1, the J gene TRBJ2-2, with no clear D. The ends were cut back, 4 bases at V and 1 base at J, with 8 bases in the middle. The CDR3 runs 14 residues. Per the germline V gene, CDR1 is SGHRS and CDR2 is YFSETQ. The CDR3 here is CASSLAGNTGELFF. The CDR3 DNA is TGCGCCAGCAGCCTTGCCGGGAACACCGGGGAGCTGTTTTTT.

The chain uses TRBV14 and TRBJ2-1; TRBD2 agrees at 7 bases. V dropped 2 bases and J dropped 0; count of bases not matched to a gene: 4. In germline, CDR1 is SGHDN, CDR2 FVKESK. The CDR3 runs to 16 residues. This CDR3 reads CASSQLAESSYNEQFF. The CDR3 bases are TGTGCCAGCAGCCAACTAGCGGAGAGCTCCTACAATGAGCAGTTCTTC.

This sequence joins TRBV14 and TRBJ1-2, with TRBD1 matching 9 bases. This CDR3 spans 14 amino acids. In germline, CDR1 is SGHDN, CDR2 FVKESK. V lost 7 bases to trimming and J lost 3 bases; unmatched junction nucleotides: 6. The CDR3 nucleotides read TGTGCCAGCACCCCCGGACAGGGGTACTATGGCTACACCTTC. Amino acids: CASTPGQGYYGYTF. Full variable domain (missing parts from reference TRBV14 and TRBJ1-2): EAGVTQFPSHSVIEKGQTVTLRCDPISGHDNLYWYRRVMGKEIKFLLHFVKESKQDESGMPNNRFLAERTGGTYSTLKVQPAELEDSGVYFCASTPGQGYYGYTFGSGTRLTVV.

This rearrangement joins TRBV28 to TRBJ1-3; TRBD1 matches at 7 bases. Germline lookup yields CDR1 MDHEN and CDR2 SYDVKM. The CDR3 covers 19 residues. The V and J ends lost 0 bases and 3 bases, in that order; junction bases with no gene match: 14. CDR3 in amino acids: CASSLCKRGLGFFGNTIYF. CDR3 in DNA: TGTGCCAGCAGTTTATGTAAGAGGGGGCTGGGGTTTTTTGGAAACACCATATATTTT.

The chain couples TRBV13 to TRBJ2-3; 11 bases agree with TRBD2. Germline lookup yields CDR1 PRHDT and CDR2 FYEKMQ (reference sequence). The CDR3 runs 17 residues. V lost 4 bases and J lost 0; bases outside the gene matches: 6. The CDR3 loop is CASSSQTSGTSTDTQYF. As DNA, the CDR3 is TGTGCCAGCAGCTCCCAGACTAGCGGGACAAGCACAGATACGCAGTATTTT.

J is TRBJ1-2 and V is TRBV5-6, with D unclear. The CDR3 covers 15 residues. Trimming removed 3 bases at V and 4 bases at J, with 16 bases between. Germline assignment: CDR1 SGHDT and CDR2 YYEEEE. The CDR3 DNA follows: TGTGCCAGCAGCTCCAGAAGGGAGGTCGGCTATGGCTACACCTTC. Its protein is CASSSRREVGYGYTF.